Listed below are T cell receptor beta chains from one sample, sequenced in a study of response to subunit inactivated influenza vaccine. TCRdb passed the RT-PCR reads through MiXCR, listing each CDR3 protein once. This sample has roughly 670,000 distinct CDR3 sequences, with 14% found just once. Sequencing used PBMCs from blood, obtained 14 to 15 days before vaccination. These receptors originate from a man aged 50 or older who received an inactivated influenza vaccine. Both conserved end residues are part of each CDR3. The D gene is left open where the match is weak.

j_call,v_call,d_call,cdr3_aa
TRBJ1-1,TRBV6-1,NA,CASKVGGLVEAFF
TRBJ1-5,TRBV7-4,NA,CASSLRTVWHQPQHF
TRBJ2-6,TRBV6-2/TRBV6-3,NA,CASSYSSLRRGVSGANVLTF
TRBJ2-1,TRBV28,TRBD2,CASTSGGPSEQFF
TRBJ2-3,TRBV19,TRBD1,CASRYRQGGTDTQYF
TRBJ2-3,TRBV7-2,TRBD1,CASSDGQGAYTQYF
TRBJ2-7,TRBV7-2,TRBD2,CASSQLAGSYEQYF
TRBJ2-1,TRBV3-1,TRBD2,CASSPGLASNNEQFF
TRBJ2-3,TRBV15,NA,CATSRDRDTQYF
TRBJ2-7,TRBV5-1,NA,CASSLLGAHYEQYF
TRBJ1-4,TRBV19,NA,CASKPSGGNEKLFF
TRBJ2-2,TRBV6-1,TRBD1,CASSSRGRTGELFF
TRBJ2-7,TRBV6-5,TRBD1,CASSYSGTGNYEQYF
TRBJ2-3,TRBV27,TRBD1,CASSRVATPGQGETQYF
TRBJ2-1,TRBV27,TRBD2,CASSSGTSGTNEQFF
TRBJ2-2,TRBV7-4,TRBD2,CASILRLAGGPGTGELFF
TRBJ1-5,TRBV25-1,NA,CASSPTWAGGPQHF
TRBJ2-5,TRBV28,NA,CASSRDKETQYF
TRBJ1-4,TRBV5-6,NA,CASSLGPANEKLFF
TRBJ1-1,TRBV5-1,TRBD1,CASSFLPGQGEAFF
TRBJ2-3,TRBV3-1,NA,CASSPTRTDTQYF
TRBJ1-3,TRBV20-1,NA,CSARDDSGNTIYF
TRBJ2-7,TRBV20-1,NA,CSASVEPAKYF
TRBJ2-2,TRBV2,NA,CASSERGGRGTGELFF
TRBJ2-2,TRBV10-3,TRBD2,CAIKTSGSVGELFF
TRBJ2-1,TRBV6-2/TRBV6-3,NA,CASSYSGLKRRGEQFF
TRBJ2-7,TRBV10-3,NA,CAISSRDTSYEQYF
TRBJ1-2,TRBV5-1,NA,CASSGQGRYGYTF
TRBJ2-1,TRBV4-3,TRBD2,CASSRLPGGPNEQFF
TRBJ2-4,TRBV5-1,NA,CASSLAPGGGRAKNIQYF
TRBJ2-2,TRBV10-3,TRBD2,CAISRGGPELFF
TRBJ2-1,TRBV27,TRBD2,CASTTLPAGVNEQFF
TRBJ2-2,TRBV5-6,NA,CASSLPTGNTGELFF
TRBJ2-1,TRBV20-1,NA,CSARMVSGDNEQFF
TRBJ2-4,TRBV28,NA,CASSWTQAKNIQYF
TRBJ1-4,TRBV5-1,TRBD1,CASSNGQGTRIEKLFF
TRBJ2-7,TRBV13,TRBD1,CASSSSRDRVPYEQYF
TRBJ2-6,TRBV28,TRBD1,CASTGFGQGASGANVLTF
TRBJ2-1,TRBV28,TRBD2,CASSGGWGTSSNEQFF
TRBJ2-3,TRBV28,NA,CASSFSTGYTDTQYF
TRBJ2-1,TRBV11-2,NA,CASSLGSGRQGHNEQFF
TRBJ2-7,TRBV28,NA,CASSSVKGGGPLYEQYF
TRBJ1-1,TRBV12-3/TRBV12-4,NA,CASSAGTGNTEAFF
TRBJ1-6,TRBV20-1,NA,CSARASRRDNYNSPLHF
TRBJ1-5,TRBV27,TRBD1,CASSPRTGGDQPQHF
TRBJ2-2,TRBV29-1,TRBD1,CSVEGAGGRTGELFF